These 16 T cell receptor beta chains originate from one sample sequenced in a study of CD8+CD57+ T cells in acquired aplastic anemia. According to the study, genomic DNA was the template for TCR beta VDJ and CDR3 profiling. TCRdb reprocessed the reads via MiXCR and lists one record per CDR3 protein. The table records 250,000 to 350,000 distinct CDR3 sequences, 55% to 65% of them present only once. The sample was sorted CD4+, CD8+, or CD8+CD57+ T cells (not recorded which) from PBMCs. The receptors were sampled from a human donor with severe aplastic anemia or a healthy control (not recorded which).

This clonotype has a single count. The junction departs from the called germline gene at one end, perhaps through a read error. V and J are TRBV10-1 and TRBJ2-7; no definite D call. This CDR3 has 13 residues. The germline gives CDR1 WNHNN, CDR2 SYGVQD (reference sequence). The CDR3 here is CASGPSTLYVQYF. The CDR3 nucleotides are TGCGCCAGCGGTCCCTCCACCCTCTACGTGCAGTACTTC.

The V gene is TRBV18, the J gene TRBJ1-1; 8 nucleotides match TRBD1. There are 15 residues in the CDR3. V shed 2 bases, J shed 11 bases, and the junction held 13 bases outside the gene matches. Per the germline V gene, CDR1 is KGHSH and CDR2 is LQKENI. The CDR3, as DNA: TGTGCCAGCTCACCATCAGGACAGGGTAGGTCGGTGGCTTTCTTT. The encoded protein is CASSPSGQGRSVAFF. The whole variable domain, filled in from reference TRBV18 and TRBJ1-1, reads NAGVMQNPRHLVRRRGQEARLRCSPMKGHSHVYWYRQLPEEGLKFMVYLQKENIIDESGMPKERFSAEFPKEGPSILRIQQVVRGDSAAYFCASSPSGQGRSVAFFGQGTRLTVV.

This clonotype was observed at least ten times. This sequence joins TRBV5-1 and TRBJ1-2; TRBD1 matches 9 bases. V dropped 5 bases and J dropped 3; count of bases not matched to a gene: 14. Germline CDR1 and CDR2: SGHRS and YFSETQ. This CDR3 has 17 amino acids. In nucleotides, the CDR3 is TGCGCCAGCAGACCCATGGGAGGGACAGGGCATGACTATGGCTACACCTTC. Translating it yields CASRPMGGTGHDYGYTF.

This clonotype was detected many times. This rearrangement joins TRBV5-5 to TRBJ2-5, with a tentative D call TRBD2 (6 bases). Per the germline V gene, CDR1 is SGHKS and CDR2 is YYEKEE (reference sequence). The V end lost 0 bases, the J end lost 5 bases, and 11 bases lay between the germline ends. CDR3 length: 14 residues. As DNA, the CDR3 is TGTGCCAGCAGCTTGGACGGCCGGGGGGAGACCCAGTACTTC. It is translated as CASSLDGRGETQYF.

To note about this clonotype: With a much larger clone just one base away, this may be a read error. V and J are TRBV16 and TRBJ2-5; D call uncertain. The germline V and J ends were trimmed by 3 bases and 4 bases, with 3 bases remaining between them. The germline V gene encodes CDR1 KGHSY and CDR2 FQNENV. This CDR3 region has 11 residues. CDR3 in amino acids: CASSQAETQYF. The CDR3 DNA is TGTGCCAGCAGCCAGGCAGAGACCCAGTACTTC.

This rearrangement joins TRBV19 to TRBJ1-5; D gene uncertain. Germline CDR1 reads LNHDA; CDR2 reads SQIVND (reference sequence). CDR3 size: 16 residues. V was shortened by 1 base and J by 0 bases, with 10 bases between the two germline ends. The CDR3, as DNA: TGTGCCAGTAGTATAGGCGGGCACCCTAGCAATCAGCCCCAGCATTTT. Encoded protein: CASSIGGHPSNQPQHF.

The chain combines TRBV5-4 with TRBJ2-7; D is uncertain. This CDR3 region has 14 residues. CDR1 and CDR2 from the germline V gene are SGHNT and YYREEE (reference sequence). Trimming cost V 5 bases and J 3 bases, with 15 bases left between them. DNA for the CDR3: TGTGCCAGCAGTTTACTCGGACCCGTCTACGAGCAGTACTTC. This codes for CASSLLGPVYEQYF.

The chain carries TRBV20-1 and TRBJ1-1, with D unresolved. Trimming took off 0 bases at V and 4 bases at J, with 6 bases between the two ends. From germline, CDR1 is DFQATT and CDR2 SNEGSKA (reference sequence). This CDR3 is built from 12 residues. The CDR3 spells CSARDPGTEAFF. The CDR3 DNA reads TGCAGTGCTAGAGACCCGGGCACTGAAGCTTTCTTT.

The chain uses TRBV7-8 and TRBJ1-2; 7 nucleotides match TRBD1. The germline gives CDR1 SGHVS, CDR2 FQNEAQ. J gave up 2 bases and V 5 bases, and 8 bases lay outside the gene matches. This CDR3 region has 15 residues. DNA for the CDR3: TGTGCCAGCAGCCCCCGGACAGGCAAGAACTATGGCTACACCTTC. Residues: CASSPRTGKNYGYTF.

In its sample, this clonotype was seen many times. The V and J genes are TRBV7-2 and TRBJ2-1, with 7 bases matching TRBD2. CDR1 and CDR2 (germline): SGHTA, FQGNSA. Germline trimming cut 2 bases from V and 1 base from J; bases unmatched to any gene: 5. The CDR3 has 16 residues. CDR3 DNA: TGTGCCAGCAGCTTATCCCGAGCGGGGTCCTACAATGAGCAGTTCTTC. Translation: CASSLSRAGSYNEQFF. The whole variable domain, filled in from reference TRBV7-2 and TRBJ2-1, reads GAGVSQSPSNKVTEKGKDVELRCDPISGHTALYWYRQSLGQGLEFLIYFQGNSAPDKSGLPSDRFSAERTGGSVSTLTIQRTQQEDSAVYLCASSLSRAGSYNEQFFGPGTRLTVL.

Notes on this clonotype: It is unclear where the CDR3 begins or ends on the DNA, so no DNA is shown, and the CDR3 is as TCRdb lists it. The gene calls are TRBV5-1 and TRBJ2-7; the DNA was not used to check the table's D call, TRBD1. The germline CDR1 and CDR2 sequences are SGHRS and YFSETQ. From its first to its last residue, the CDR3 has 18 amino acids. The CDR3 spells CASSFYICSARTGDEQYF.

A word on this clonotype: The germline gene is not matched at one end of the junction; a read error may be the cause. J is TRBJ1-1 and V is TRBV20-1; 9 nucleotides match TRBD1. Germline V gene data show CDR1 as DFQATT and CDR2 as SNEGSKA (reference sequence). The CDR3 is 12 residues long. The CDR3 sequence: CSAEWDRAEAFF. The DNA of the CDR3 is TGCAGTGCCGAATGGGACAGGGCTGAAGCCTTCTTT.

V usage is TRBV12-3 or TRBV12-4 and J usage is TRBJ2-7; 8 bases are shared with TRBD2. The CDR3 consists of 13 residues. V was clipped by 6 bases and J by 6 bases; unmatched bases: 7. The CDR3 reads CASSFSGEGEQYF. For the CDR3, the DNA is TGTGCCAGCAGCTTTAGCGGGGAAGGCGAGCAGTACTTC.

A single count supports this clonotype. V is TRBV25-1 and J is TRBJ2-5; tentative D call: TRBD1 (6 bases). Trimming shortened V by 2 bases and J by 1 base, and 11 bases separated the two germline ends. The CDR3 loop spans 15 amino acids. CDR1 is MGHDK and CDR2 is SYGVNS in the germline V gene. The chain's CDR3 is CASSERGHSQETQYF. CDR3 DNA sequence: TGTGCCAGCAGTGAACGGGGACATAGCCAAGAGACCCAGTACTTC. The full variable domain, completed using reference TRBV25-1 and TRBJ2-5, is EADIYQTPRYLVIGTGKKITLECSQTMGHDKMYWYQQDPGMELHLIHYSYGVNSTEKGDLSSESTVSRIRTEHFPLTLESARPSHTSQYLCASSERGHSQETQYFGPGTRLLVL.

This clonotype occurred a few times. The chain recombines TRBV27 with TRBJ2-1, with 10 bases identical to TRBD2. CDR1 is MNHEY, CDR2 SMNVEV, per germline (reference sequence). The CDR3 runs to 16 residues. The V and J ends lost 4 bases and 9 bases, in that order; junction bases with no gene match: 12. For the CDR3, the DNA is TGTGCCAGCAGTTCCCCCCCGGCGCTAGCGGGGGTTGAGCAGTTCTTC. Protein: CASSSPPALAGVEQFF.

V gene TRBV7-9 combines with J gene TRBJ1-1, with D possibly being TRBD1 (5 bases). Germline V gene lookup returns CDR1 SEHNR and CDR2 FQNEAQ (reference sequence). The CDR3 length is 15 residues. V lost 0 bases and J 2 bases, leaving 10 bases between the germline ends. CDR3 sequence (DNA): TGTGCCAGCAGCTTAGCGGGGGAGCTAAACACTGAAGCTTTCTTT. It specifies CASSLAGELNTEAFF.